Listed here is a single T cell receptor beta chain. Its antigen is currently unknown. The record originates from a study of regulatory T cells in long-lasting Graves disease. Whole-study findings and limits: What was studied was peripheral blood only, and not thyroid tissue. Shared public clonotypes totalled fewer than 3,000 in persistent patients, compared with just under 1,000 in new patients.

Researchers made TCR beta libraries by using iRepertoire HTBI primers and running Arm-PCR on CDR3 regions. TCRdb analysed the multiplex PCR reads with MiXCR anew, one entry per CDR3 protein. Seen here are nearly 350,000 distinct CDR3 sequences, 15% to 20% observed once, and the top ten hold 29%. Time point of the sample: persistent/refractory GD, antithyroid drugs over 5 years with positive TRAb. With RNA extracted from PBMCs as input, the TCR library was made. This TCR was sampled from a female donor with Graves disease. Sequenced here: peripheral blood mononuclear cells (PBMCs), sampled when the disease was refractory, from a patient treated with antithyroid drugs.

The CDR3 spells CATSDPRVLGNQPQHF. The CDR3 coding sequence is TGTGCCACCAGTGACCCCCGTGTGTTGGGGAATCAGCCCCAGCATTTT. The chain uses TRBV24-1 and TRBJ1-5; D is uncertain. Per germline, CDR1 KGHDR and CDR2 SFDVKD. This CDR3 comprises 16 residues. With 4 bases removed from V and 4 bases from J, the gap between germline ends came to 16 bases.